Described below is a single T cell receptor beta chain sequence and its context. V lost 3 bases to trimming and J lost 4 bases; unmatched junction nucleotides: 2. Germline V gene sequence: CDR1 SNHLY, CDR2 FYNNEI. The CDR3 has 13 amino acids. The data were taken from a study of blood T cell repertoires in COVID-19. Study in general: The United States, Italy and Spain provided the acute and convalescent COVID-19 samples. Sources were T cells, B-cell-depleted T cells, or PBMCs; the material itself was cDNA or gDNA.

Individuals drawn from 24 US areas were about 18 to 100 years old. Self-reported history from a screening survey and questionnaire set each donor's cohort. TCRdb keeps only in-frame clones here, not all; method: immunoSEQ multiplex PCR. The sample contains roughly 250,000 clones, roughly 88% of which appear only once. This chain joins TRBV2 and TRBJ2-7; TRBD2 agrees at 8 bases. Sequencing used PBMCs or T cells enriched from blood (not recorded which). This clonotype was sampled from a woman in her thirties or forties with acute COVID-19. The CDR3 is CASSEGLGYEQYF. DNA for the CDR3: TGTGCCAGCAGTGAGGGACTAGGTTACGAGCAGTACTTC.